This TCR beta chain comes out of a study of cytomegalovirus exposure and HLA in healthy donors. Study-wide background: Early released data had about 80 million unique TCRs, all coming from HLA-typed donors. Study-wide results and limits: Reportedly, a later analysis found an Asian-associated ancestry cluster had fewer N-insertions than the approximately 670-donor mean. V- and J-gene trimming of TCR beta was linked (in a later analysis) to a missense DCLRE1C variant.

The PCR ran on 60 Vbeta and 13 Jbeta primers. The assay was immunoSEQ multiplex PCR, and TCRdb's table has in-frame clones only and misses some. The sample carries about 140,000 clones, around 80% recorded once. The germline V gene has CDR1 SGHTA and CDR2 FQGNSA. The CDR3 runs 16 residues. Trimming left V 0 bases short and J 2 bases short, with 14 bases between. A word on this clone: The antigen is not known.

Specimen: PBMCs. The sequence was obtained from a man aged 18 to 30 in good health and CMV-seropositive. The chain links TRBV7-2 to TRBJ2-7, with TRBD2 as a possible D gene (6 bases). In DNA, the CDR3 is TGTGCCAGCAGCTTAGCTAACCGGGACTTTACCTACGAGCAGTACTTC. Its translation is CASSLANRDFTYEQYF.